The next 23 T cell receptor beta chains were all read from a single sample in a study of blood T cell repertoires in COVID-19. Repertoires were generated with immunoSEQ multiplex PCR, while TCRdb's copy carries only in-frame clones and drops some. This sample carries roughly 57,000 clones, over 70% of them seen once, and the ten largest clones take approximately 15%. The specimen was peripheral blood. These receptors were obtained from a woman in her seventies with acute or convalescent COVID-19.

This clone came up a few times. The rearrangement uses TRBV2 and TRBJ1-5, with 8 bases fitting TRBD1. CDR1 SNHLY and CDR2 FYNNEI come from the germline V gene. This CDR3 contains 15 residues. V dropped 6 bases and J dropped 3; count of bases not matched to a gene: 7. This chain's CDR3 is CASSGQGGFNQPQHF. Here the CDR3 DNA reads TGTGCCAGCAGCGGACAGGGAGGATTCAATCAGCCCCAGCATTTT.

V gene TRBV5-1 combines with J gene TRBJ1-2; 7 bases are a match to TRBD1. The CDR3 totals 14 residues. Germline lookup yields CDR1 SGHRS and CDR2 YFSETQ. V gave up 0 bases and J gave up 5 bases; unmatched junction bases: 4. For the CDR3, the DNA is TGCGCCAGCAGCTTGGACGGGACAGTGTATGGCTACACCTTC. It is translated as CASSLDGTVYGYTF.

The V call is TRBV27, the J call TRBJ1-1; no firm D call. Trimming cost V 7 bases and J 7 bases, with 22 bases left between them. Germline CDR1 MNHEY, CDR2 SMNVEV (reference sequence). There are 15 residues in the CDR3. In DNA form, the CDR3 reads TGTGCCAGCACCCCAGGCGGGGAGCTTTTGTTTGAAGCTTTCTTT. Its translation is CASTPGGELLFEAFF.

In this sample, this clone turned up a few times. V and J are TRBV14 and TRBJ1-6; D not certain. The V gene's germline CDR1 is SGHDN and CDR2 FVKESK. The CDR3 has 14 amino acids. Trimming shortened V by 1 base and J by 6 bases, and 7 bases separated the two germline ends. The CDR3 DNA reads TGTGCCAGCAGCCAAGGGAGGGTTAATTCACCCCTCCACTTT. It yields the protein CASSQGRVNSPLHF.

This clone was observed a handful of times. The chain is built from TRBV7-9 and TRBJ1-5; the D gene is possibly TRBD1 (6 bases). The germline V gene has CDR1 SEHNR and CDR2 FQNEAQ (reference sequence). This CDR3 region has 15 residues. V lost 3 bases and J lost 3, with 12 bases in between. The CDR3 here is CASSLGDIANQPQHF. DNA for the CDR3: TGTGCCAGCAGCTTGGGGGACATAGCCAATCAGCCCCAGCATTTT.

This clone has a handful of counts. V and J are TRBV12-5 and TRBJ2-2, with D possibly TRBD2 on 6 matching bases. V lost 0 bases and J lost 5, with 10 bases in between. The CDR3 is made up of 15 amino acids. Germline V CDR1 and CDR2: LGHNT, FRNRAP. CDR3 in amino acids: CASGLVLAGTGELFF. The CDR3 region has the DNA TGTGCTAGTGGTTTGGTACTGGCGGGGACCGGGGAGCTGTTTTTT.

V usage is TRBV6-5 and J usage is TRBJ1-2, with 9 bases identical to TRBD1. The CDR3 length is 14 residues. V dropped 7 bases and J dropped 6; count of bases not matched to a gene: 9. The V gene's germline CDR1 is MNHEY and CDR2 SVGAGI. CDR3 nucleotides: TGTGCCAGCACCGAGGGACAGGGAAGCAATGGCTACACCTTC. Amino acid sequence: CASTEGQGSNGYTF.

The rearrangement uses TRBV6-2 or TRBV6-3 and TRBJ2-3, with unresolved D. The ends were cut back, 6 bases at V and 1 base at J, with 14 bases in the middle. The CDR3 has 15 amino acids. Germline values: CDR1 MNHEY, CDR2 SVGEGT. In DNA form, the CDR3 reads TGTGCCAGCAGCCGCCTACTCCAGGGCACAGATACGCAGTATTTT. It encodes CASSRLLQGTDTQYF.

The CDR3 DNA sequence: TGTGCCTGGAGTAGCAGGACTGAAGCTTTCTTT. It encodes CAWSSRTEAFF. The chain joins TRBV30 to TRBJ1-1; D gene unclear. CDR1 GTSNPN and CDR2 SVGIG come from the germline V gene (reference sequence). The CDR3 sequence is 11 residues long. V was pared by 2 bases and J by 5 bases, with 6 bases between.

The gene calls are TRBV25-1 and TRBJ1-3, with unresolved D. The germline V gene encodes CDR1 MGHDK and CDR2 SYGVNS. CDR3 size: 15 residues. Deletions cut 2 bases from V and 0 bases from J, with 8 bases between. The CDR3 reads CASSEVSFSGNTIYF. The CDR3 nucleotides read TGTGCCAGCAGTGAAGTCTCCTTCTCTGGAAACACCATATATTTT.

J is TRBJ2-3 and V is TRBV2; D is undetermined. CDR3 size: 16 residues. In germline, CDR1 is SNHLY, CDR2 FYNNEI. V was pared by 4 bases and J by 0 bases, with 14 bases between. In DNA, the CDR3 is TGTGCCAGCAGTGTTATGGGCCGCACCAGCACAGATACGCAGTATTTT. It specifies CASSVMGRTSTDTQYF.

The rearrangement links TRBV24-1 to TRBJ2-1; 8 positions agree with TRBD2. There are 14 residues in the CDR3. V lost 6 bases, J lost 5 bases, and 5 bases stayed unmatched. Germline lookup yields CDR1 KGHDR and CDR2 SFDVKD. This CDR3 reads CATSLTGGDNEQFF. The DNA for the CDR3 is TGTGCCACCAGTCTAACGGGGGGGGACAATGAGCAGTTCTTC.

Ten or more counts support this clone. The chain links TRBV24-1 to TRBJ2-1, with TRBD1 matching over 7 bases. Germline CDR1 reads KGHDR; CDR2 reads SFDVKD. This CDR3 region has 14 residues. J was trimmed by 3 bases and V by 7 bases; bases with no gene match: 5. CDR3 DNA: TGTGCCACCAGGGGGACAGCAATCTACAATGAGCAGTTCTTC. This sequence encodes CATRGTAIYNEQFF.

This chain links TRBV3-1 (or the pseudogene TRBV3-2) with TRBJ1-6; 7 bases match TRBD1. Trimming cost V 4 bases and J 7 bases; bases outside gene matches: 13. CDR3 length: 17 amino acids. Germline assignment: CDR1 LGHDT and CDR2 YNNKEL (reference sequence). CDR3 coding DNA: TGTGCCAGCAGCCGGAAGGGGACAGCTCGGACCAATTCACCCCTCCACTTT. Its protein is CASSRKGTARTNSPLHF.

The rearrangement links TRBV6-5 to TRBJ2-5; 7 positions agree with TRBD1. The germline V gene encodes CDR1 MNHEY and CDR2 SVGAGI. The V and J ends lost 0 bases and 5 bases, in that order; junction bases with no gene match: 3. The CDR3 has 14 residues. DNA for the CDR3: TGTGCCAGCAGTTACTCGGCCAGGGGGGAGACCCAGTACTTC. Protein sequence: CASSYSARGETQYF.

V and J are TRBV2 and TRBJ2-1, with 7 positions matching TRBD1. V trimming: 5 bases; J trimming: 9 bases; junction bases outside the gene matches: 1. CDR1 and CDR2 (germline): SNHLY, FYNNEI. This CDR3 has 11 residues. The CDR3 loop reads CASSYRGEQFF. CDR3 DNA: TGTGCCAGCAGTTACAGGGGTGAGCAGTTCTTC. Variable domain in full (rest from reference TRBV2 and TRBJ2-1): EPEVTQTPSHQVTQMGQEVILRCVPISNHLYFYWYRQILGQKVEFLVSFYNNEISEKSEIFDDQFSVERPDGSNFTLKIRSTKLEDSAMYFCASSYRGEQFFGPGTRLTVL.

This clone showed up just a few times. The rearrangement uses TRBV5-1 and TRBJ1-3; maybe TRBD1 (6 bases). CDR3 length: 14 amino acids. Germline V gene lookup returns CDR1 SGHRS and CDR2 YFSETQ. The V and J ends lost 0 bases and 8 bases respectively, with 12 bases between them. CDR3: CASSLAAGDDTIYF. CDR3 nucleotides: TGCGCCAGCAGCTTGGCGGCAGGGGACGACACCATATATTTT.

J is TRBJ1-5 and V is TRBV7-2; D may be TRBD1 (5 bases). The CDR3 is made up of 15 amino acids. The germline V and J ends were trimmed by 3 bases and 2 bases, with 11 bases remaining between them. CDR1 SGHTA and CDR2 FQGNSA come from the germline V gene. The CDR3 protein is CASSFSGGGNQPQHF. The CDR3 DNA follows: TGTGCCAGCAGCTTTTCCGGGGGGGGCAATCAGCCCCAGCATTTT.

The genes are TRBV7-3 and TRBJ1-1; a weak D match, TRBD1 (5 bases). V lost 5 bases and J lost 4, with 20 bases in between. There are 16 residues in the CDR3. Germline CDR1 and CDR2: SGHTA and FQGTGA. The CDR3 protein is CASSPAGQGVGTEAFF. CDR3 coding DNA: TGTGCCAGCAGCCCCGCGGGGCAGGGCGTAGGCACTGAAGCTTTCTTT. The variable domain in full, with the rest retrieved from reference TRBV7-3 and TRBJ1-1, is GAGVSQTPSNKVTEKGKYVELRCDPISGHTALYWYRQSLGQGPEFLIYFQGTGAADDSGLPNDRFFAVRPEGSVSTLKIQRTERGDSAVYLCASSPAGQGVGTEAFFGQGTRLTVV.

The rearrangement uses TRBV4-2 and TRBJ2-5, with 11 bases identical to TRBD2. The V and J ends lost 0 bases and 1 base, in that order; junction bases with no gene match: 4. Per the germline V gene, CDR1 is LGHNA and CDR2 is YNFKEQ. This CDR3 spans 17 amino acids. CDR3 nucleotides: TGTGCCAGCAGCCAAGAGGCTAGCGGGGGGCCCCAAGAGACCCAGTACTTC. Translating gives CASSQEASGGPQETQYF.

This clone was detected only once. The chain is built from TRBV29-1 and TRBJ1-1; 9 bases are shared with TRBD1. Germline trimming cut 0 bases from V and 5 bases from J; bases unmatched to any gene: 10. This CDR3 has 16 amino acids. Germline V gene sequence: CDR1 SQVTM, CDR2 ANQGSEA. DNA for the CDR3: TGCAGCGTTGAAGATGCGTCGACAGGGGGGGTTACTGAAGCTTTCTTT. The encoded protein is CSVEDASTGGVTEAFF. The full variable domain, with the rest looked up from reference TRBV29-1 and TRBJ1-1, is SAVISQKPSRDICQRGTSLTIQCQVDSQVTMMFWYRQQPGQSLTLIATANQGSEATYESGFVIDKFPISRPNLTFSTLTVSNMSPEDSSIYLCSVEDASTGGVTEAFFGQGTRLTVV.

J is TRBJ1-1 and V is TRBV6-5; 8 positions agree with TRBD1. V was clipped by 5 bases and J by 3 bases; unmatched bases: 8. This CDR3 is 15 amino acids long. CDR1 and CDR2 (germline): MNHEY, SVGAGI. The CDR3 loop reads CASSPGGASDTEAFF. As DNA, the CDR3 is TGTGCCAGCAGTCCAGGGGGCGCTTCTGACACTGAAGCTTTCTTT.

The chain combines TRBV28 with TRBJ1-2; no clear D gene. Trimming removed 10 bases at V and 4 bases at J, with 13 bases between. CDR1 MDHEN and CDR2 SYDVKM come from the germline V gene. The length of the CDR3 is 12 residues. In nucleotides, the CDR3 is TGTGCCATCTCCCAGTCGGGCTATGGCTACACCTTC. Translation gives CAISQSGYGYTF.